This is a list of T cell receptor beta chains from one sample in a study of blood T cell repertoires in COVID-19. Profiling relied on immunoSEQ multiplex PCR, and the TCRdb table lists in-frame clones only, not all of them. The sample includes 130,000 or so clones, approximately 92% of them seen just once. Material: peripheral blood. The receptors stem from an older man with active or convalescent COVID-19. Each CDR3 is given with its conserved first and last residue. The order of the fields is J gene, CDR3 length, V gene, D gene, clone size, CDR3 DNA, CDR3 protein. A D gene is named only where the DNA matches it firmly. Not all rows give a size; the values are once, few, many and, for expanded clones, a class.

j_call: TRBJ1-5
cdr3_length: 14
v_call: TRBV2
d_call: .
clone_size: .
cdr3_nt: TGTGCCACCTCCCGGGAGGGTCCCAATCAGCCCCAGCATTTT
cdr3_aa: CATSREGPNQPQHF

j_call: TRBJ1-1
cdr3_length: 12
v_call: TRBV30
d_call: .
clone_size: once
cdr3_nt: TGTGCCTGGAGTAGAGGTCACACTGAAGCTTTCTTT
cdr3_aa: CAWSRGHTEAFF

j_call: TRBJ2-5
cdr3_length: 15
v_call: TRBV6-2/TRBV6-3
d_call: TRBD1
clone_size: .
cdr3_nt: TGTGCCAGCAGACCTCTCACAGGGGTCCAAGAGACCCAGTACTTC
cdr3_aa: CASRPLTGVQETQYF

j_call: TRBJ1-3
cdr3_length: 17
v_call: TRBV18
d_call: TRBD1
clone_size: .
cdr3_nt: TGTGCCAGCTCACCTTTACCGGGACAGAACTCTGGAAACACCATATATTTT
cdr3_aa: CASSPLPGQNSGNTIYF

j_call: TRBJ2-5
cdr3_length: 17
v_call: TRBV21-1
d_call: .
clone_size: .
cdr3_nt: TGTGCCAGCAGCAAAGTGGGGGACCCCGGGGGCCAAGAGACCCAGTACTTC
cdr3_aa: CASSKVGDPGGQETQYF

j_call: TRBJ1-5
cdr3_length: 18
v_call: TRBV2
d_call: TRBD1
clone_size: few
cdr3_nt: TGTGCCAGCAGTGAATGGGAGGACAGGGGTTATAGCAATCAGCCCCAGCATTTT
cdr3_aa: CASSEWEDRGYSNQPQHF

j_call: TRBJ2-7
cdr3_length: 15
v_call: TRBV27
d_call: .
clone_size: .
cdr3_nt: TGTGCCAGCAGTTTAGCCCGGGACAAAGACTACGAGCAGTACTTC
cdr3_aa: CASSLARDKDYEQYF

j_call: TRBJ2-2
cdr3_length: 14
v_call: TRBV28
d_call: TRBD2
clone_size: .
cdr3_nt: TGTGCCAGCAGTTTAGAGGGAGGGCCCGGGGAGCTGTTTTTT
cdr3_aa: CASSLEGGPGELFF

j_call: TRBJ2-7
cdr3_length: 14
v_call: TRBV19
d_call: .
clone_size: .
cdr3_nt: TGTGCCAGTAGTATTGGGGGCAGCTCCTACGAGCAGTACTTC
cdr3_aa: CASSIGGSSYEQYF

j_call: TRBJ2-7
cdr3_length: 15
v_call: TRBV28
d_call: .
clone_size: .
cdr3_nt: TGTGCCAGCAGCCCCTATGGGGACTCGGACTACGAGCAGTACTTC
cdr3_aa: CASSPYGDSDYEQYF